This TCR beta chain derives from a study of OX40 agonist ivuxolimab in advanced cancers. Across the study: Across the patients, intravenous ivuxolimab was delivered every 2 weeks at 0.01 to 10 mg/kg.

Details on this clone: Antigen: not known.

Study-level results: Normalized T-cell clonal expansion was also low in some nonresponders.

TCRdb keeps only in-frame clones here, not all; method: immunoSEQ multiplex PCR. Found here are about 55,000 clones, about 80% of them singletons; the top ten hold around 4.5%. Deletions cut 0 bases from V and 4 bases from J, with 12 bases between. Germline-derived CDR1 and CDR2 are SGHTA and FQGNSA. CDR3 length: 15 residues. The receptor's source is an adult with an advanced solid tumor such as melanoma, head and neck, liver or kidney cancer. Sequenced material: CD4+ or CD8+ T cells sorted from blood, taken in a trial of the OX40 agonist ivuxolimab. The V gene is TRBV7-2, the J gene TRBJ2-5; D gene ambiguous. CDR3 residues: CASSLATAVGETQYF. CDR3 sequence (DNA): TGTGCCAGCAGCTTAGCCACAGCCGTTGGAGAGACCCAGTACTTC.